This record concerns one T cell receptor beta chain sequence. The V gene's germline CDR1 is SEHNR and CDR2 FQNEAQ (reference sequence). V dropped 6 bases and J dropped 6 bases, with 12 bases sitting between them. The CDR3 is 12 amino acids. These data originate in a study of blood T cell repertoires in COVID-19. The protocol was immunoSEQ multiplex PCR, while the TCRdb copy is restricted to in-frame clones and leaves out a portion. The data show 200,000 or so clones, under 90% seen once. The rearrangement links TRBV7-9 to TRBJ2-7; TRBD1 might be the D (6 bases). This clonotype was sampled from a woman between 50 and 59 years old who had been exposed to COVID-19. The sequenced sample was PBMCs or T cells enriched from blood (not recorded which). The CDR3 DNA is TGTGCCAGCAGTAACAGGGCGGGCGAGCAGTACTTC. Translated, it gives CASSNRAGEQYF. Looking up the rest from reference TRBV7-9 and TRBJ2-7 gives the full variable domain: DTGVSQNPRHKITKRGQNVTFRCDPISEHNRLYWYRQTLGQGPEFLTYFQNEAQLEKSRLLSDRFSAERPKGSFSTLEIQRTEQGDSAMYLCASSNRAGEQYFGPGTRLTVT.